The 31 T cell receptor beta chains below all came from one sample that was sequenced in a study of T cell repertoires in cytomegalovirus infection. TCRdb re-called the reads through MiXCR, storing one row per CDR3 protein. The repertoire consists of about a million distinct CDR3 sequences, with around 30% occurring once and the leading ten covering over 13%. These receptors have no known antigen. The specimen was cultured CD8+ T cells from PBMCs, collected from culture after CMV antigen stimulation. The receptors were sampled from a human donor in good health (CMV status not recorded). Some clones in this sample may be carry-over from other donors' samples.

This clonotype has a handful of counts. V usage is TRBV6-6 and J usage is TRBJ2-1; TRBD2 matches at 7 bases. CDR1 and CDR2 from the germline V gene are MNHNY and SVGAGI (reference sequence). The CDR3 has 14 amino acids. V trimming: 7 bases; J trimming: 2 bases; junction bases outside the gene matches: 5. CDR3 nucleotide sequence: TGTGCCAGCACCCCGGGACTACCCTACAATGAGCAGTTCTTC. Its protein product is CASTPGLPYNEQFF.

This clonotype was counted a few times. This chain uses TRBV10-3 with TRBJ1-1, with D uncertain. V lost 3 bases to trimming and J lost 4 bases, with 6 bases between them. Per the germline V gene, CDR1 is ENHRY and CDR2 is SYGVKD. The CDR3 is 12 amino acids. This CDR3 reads CAISEALTEAFF. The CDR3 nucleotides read TGTGCCATCAGTGAAGCTCTCACTGAAGCTTTCTTT.

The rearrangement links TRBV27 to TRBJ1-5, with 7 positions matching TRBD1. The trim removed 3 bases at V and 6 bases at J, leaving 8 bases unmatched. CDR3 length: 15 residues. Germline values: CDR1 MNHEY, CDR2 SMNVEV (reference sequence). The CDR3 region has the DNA TGTGCCAGCAGTTTCTCAGGGGACAGAGGTCAGCCCCAGCATTTT. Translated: CASSFSGDRGQPQHF.

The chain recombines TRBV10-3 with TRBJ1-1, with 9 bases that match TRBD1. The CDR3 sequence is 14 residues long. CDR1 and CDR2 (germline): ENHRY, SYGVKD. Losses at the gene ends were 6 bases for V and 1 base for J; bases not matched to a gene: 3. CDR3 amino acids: CAISQDRGNTEAFF. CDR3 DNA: TGTGCCATCAGCCAGGACAGGGGGAACACTGAAGCTTTCTTT.

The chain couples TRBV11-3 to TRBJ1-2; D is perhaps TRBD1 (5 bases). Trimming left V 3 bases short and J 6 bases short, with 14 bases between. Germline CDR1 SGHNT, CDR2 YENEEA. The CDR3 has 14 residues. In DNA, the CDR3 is TGTGCCAGCAGCTTCAGGCAGGGTGTCAATGGCTACACCTTC. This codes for CASSFRQGVNGYTF.

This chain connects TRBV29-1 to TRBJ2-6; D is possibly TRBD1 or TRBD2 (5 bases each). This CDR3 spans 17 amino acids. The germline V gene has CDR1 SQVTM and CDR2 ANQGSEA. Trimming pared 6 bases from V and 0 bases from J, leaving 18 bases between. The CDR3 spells CSVPIRDPISGANVLTF. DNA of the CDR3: TGCAGCGTGCCGATCCGGGACCCTATCTCTGGGGCCAACGTCCTGACTTTC.

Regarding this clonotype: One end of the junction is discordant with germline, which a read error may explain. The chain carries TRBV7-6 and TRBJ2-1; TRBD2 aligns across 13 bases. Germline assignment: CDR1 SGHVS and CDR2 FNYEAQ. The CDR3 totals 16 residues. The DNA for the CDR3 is TGTGCTAGCAGCCTACTAGCGGGGGGGTACTACAATGAGCAGTTCTTC. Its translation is CASSLLAGGYYNEQFF.

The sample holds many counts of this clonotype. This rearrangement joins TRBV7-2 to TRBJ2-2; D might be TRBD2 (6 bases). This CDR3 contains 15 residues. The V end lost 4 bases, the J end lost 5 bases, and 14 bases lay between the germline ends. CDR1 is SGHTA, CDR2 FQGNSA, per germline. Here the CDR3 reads CASSSKGGGTGELFF. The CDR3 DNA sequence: TGTGCCAGCAGCTCCAAAGGCGGAGGGACCGGGGAGCTGTTTTTT.

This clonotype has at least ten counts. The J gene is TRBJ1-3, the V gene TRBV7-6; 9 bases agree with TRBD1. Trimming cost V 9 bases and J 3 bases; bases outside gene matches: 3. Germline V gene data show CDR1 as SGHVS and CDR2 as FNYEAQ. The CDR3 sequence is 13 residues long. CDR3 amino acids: CASTGGDGNTIYF. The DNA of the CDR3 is TGTGCCAGTACAGGGGGCGATGGAAACACCATATATTTT.

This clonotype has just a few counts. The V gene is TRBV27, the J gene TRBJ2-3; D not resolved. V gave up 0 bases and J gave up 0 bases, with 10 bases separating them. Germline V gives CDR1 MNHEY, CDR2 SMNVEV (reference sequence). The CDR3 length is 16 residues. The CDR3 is CASSLSLVTSTDTQYF. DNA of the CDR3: TGTGCCAGCAGTTTATCGCTAGTGACTAGCACAGATACGCAGTATTTT.

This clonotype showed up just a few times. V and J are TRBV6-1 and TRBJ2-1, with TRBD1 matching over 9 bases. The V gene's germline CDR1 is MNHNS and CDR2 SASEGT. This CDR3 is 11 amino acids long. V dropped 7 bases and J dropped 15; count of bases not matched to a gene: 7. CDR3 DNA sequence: TGTGCCAGCACCTGGGACAGGGATCGGTTCTTC. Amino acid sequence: CASTWDRDRFF.

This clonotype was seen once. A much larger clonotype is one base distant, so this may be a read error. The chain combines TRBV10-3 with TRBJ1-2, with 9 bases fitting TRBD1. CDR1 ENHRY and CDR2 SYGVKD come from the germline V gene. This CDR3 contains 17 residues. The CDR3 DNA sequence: TGTGCCATCAGTGAGTCGGATCTCACAGGGGGCAACTATAGCTACACCTTC. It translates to CAISESDLTGGNYSYTF.

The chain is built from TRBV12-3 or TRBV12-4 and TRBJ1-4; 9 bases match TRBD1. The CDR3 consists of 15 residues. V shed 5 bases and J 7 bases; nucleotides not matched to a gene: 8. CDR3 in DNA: TGTGCCAGCAGTGCCCTGGGACAGGGTGTTGAAAAACTGTTTTTT. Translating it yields CASSALGQGVEKLFF.

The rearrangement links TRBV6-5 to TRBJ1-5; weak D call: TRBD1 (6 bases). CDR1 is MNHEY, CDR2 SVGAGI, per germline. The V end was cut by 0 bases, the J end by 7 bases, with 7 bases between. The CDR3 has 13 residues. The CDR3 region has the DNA TGTGCCAGCAGTTACTCGGGGGCCCAGCCCCAGCATTTT. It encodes CASSYSGAQPQHF.

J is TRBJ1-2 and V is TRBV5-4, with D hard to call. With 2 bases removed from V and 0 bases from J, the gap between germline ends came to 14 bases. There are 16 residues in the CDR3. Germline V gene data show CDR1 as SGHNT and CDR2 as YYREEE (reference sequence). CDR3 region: CASSLTPGTANYGYTF. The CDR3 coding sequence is TGTGCCAGCAGCTTAACCCCCGGAACAGCTAACTATGGCTACACCTTC.

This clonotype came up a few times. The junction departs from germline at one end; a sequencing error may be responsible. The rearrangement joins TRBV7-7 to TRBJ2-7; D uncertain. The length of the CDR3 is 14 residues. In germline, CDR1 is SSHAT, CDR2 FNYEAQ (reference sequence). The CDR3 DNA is TGTGCTAGCAGCTTCTCTCCTTCCTCCTACGAGCAGTACTTC. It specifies CASSFSPSSYEQYF.

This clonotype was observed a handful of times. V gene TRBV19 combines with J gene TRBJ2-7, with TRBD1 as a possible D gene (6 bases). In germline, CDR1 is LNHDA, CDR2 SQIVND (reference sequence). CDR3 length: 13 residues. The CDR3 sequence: CPPGDGYSYEQYF. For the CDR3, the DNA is TGTCCCCCAGGGGACGGCTACTCCTACGAGCAGTACTTC. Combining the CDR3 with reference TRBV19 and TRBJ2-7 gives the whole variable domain DGGITQSPKYLFRKEGQNVTLSCEQNLNHDAMYWYRQDPGQGLRLIYYSQIVNDFQKGDIAEGYSVSREKKESFPLTVTSAQKNPTAFYLCPPGDGYSYEQYFGPGTRLTVT.

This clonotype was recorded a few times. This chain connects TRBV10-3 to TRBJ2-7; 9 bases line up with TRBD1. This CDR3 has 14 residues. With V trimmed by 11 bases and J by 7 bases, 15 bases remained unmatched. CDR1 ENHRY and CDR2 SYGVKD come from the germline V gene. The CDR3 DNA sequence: TGTGCCGTTCACCCCGGGACAGGGCGGTCGGAGCAGTACTTC. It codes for CAVHPGTGRSEQYF.

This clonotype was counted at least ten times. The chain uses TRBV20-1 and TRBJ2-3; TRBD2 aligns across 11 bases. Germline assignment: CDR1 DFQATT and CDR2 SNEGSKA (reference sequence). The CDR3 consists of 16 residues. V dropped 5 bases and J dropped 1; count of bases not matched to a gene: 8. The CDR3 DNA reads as TGCAGTGCTGAGTCGCGGACTAGCGGGCGCACAGATACGCAGTATTTT. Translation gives CSAESRTSGRTDTQYF.

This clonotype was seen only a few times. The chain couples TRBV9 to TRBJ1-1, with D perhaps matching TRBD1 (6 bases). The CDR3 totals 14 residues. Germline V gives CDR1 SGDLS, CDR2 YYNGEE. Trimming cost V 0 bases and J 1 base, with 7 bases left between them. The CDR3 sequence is CASSVAGQNTEAFF. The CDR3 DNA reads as TGTGCCAGCAGCGTAGCGGGACAGAACACTGAAGCTTTCTTT.

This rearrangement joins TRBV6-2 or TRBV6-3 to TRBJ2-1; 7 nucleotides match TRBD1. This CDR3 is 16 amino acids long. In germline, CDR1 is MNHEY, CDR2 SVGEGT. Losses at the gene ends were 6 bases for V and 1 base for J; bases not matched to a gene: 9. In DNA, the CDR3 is TGTGCCAGCAGAAAACAGGGGTTTCGTTCCTACAATGAGCAGTTCTTC. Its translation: CASRKQGFRSYNEQFF.

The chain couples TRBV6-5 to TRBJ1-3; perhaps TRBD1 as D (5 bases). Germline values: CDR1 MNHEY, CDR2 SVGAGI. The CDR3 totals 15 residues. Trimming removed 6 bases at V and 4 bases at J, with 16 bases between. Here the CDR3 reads CASRAQGGSGNTIYF. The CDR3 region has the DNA TGTGCCAGCAGAGCCCAGGGTGGCTCGGGAAACACCATATATTTT.

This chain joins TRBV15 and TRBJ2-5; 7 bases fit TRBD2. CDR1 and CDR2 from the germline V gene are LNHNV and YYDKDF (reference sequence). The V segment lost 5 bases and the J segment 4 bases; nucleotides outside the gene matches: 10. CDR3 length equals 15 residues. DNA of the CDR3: TGTGCCACCAGCGGCAGCCGGGGGGTTGGAGAGACCCAGTACTTC. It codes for CATSGSRGVGETQYF.

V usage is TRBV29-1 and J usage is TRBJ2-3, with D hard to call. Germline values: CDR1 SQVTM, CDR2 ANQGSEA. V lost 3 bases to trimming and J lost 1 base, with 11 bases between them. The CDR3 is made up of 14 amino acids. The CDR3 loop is CSVELQSGTDTQYF. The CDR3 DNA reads TGCAGCGTTGAGTTGCAGTCTGGCACAGATACGCAGTATTTT.

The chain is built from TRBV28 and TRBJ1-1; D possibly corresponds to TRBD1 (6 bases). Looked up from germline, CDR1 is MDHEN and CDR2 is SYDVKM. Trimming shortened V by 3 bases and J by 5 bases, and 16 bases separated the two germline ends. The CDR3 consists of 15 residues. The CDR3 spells CASSFRGGLTTEAFF. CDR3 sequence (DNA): TGTGCCAGCAGTTTCCGAGGGGGGCTAACGACTGAAGCTTTCTTT.

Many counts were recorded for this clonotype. The CDR3 is CASSLRERGSYNEQFF. CDR3 sequence (DNA): TGTGCCAGCAGCTTAAGGGAGCGGGGCTCCTACAATGAGCAGTTCTTC. The chain combines TRBV7-2 with TRBJ2-1; 7 bases match TRBD2. This CDR3 is 16 amino acids long. The V gene's germline CDR1 is SGHTA and CDR2 FQGNSA. The V and J ends lost 2 bases and 0 bases, in that order; junction bases with no gene match: 4.

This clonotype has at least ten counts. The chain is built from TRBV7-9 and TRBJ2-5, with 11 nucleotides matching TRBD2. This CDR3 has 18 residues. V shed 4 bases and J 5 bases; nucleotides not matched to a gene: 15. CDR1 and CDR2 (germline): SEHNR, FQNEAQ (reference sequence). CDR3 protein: CASSSLLAGAVPVETQYF. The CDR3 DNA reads TGTGCCAGCAGCTCTCTACTAGCGGGGGCCGTCCCGGTGGAGACCCAGTACTTC.

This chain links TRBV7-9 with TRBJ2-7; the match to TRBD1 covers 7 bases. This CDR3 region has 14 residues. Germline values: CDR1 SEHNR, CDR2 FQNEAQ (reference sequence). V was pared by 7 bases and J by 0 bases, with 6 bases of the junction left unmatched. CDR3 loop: CASNYTGDSYEQYF. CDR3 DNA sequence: TGTGCCAGCAACTATACAGGGGACTCCTACGAGCAGTACTTC.

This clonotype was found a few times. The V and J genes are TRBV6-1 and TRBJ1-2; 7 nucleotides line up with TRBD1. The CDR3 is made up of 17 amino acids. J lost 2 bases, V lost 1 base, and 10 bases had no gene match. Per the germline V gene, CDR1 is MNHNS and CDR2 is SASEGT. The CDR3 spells CASSEVAGGHMNYGYTF. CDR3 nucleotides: TGTGCCAGCAGTGAAGTAGCAGGGGGACATATGAACTATGGCTACACCTTC.

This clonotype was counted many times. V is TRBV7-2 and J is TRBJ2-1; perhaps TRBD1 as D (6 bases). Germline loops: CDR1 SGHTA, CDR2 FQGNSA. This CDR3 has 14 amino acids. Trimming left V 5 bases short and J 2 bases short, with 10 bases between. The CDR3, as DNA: TGTGCCAGCAGCCAGGACAGCGCCTACAATGAGCAGTTCTTC. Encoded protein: CASSQDSAYNEQFF.

The CDR3 region has the DNA TGTGCCAGCAGACCCTCGACAGCGGGGGTTGAAGCTTTCTTT. Translated, it gives CASRPSTAGVEAFF. This chain joins TRBV6-6 and TRBJ1-1, with D perhaps matching TRBD1 (5 bases). This CDR3 has 14 amino acids. V lost 6 bases and J 7 bases, leaving 18 bases between the germline ends. CDR1 is MNHNY and CDR2 is SVGAGI in the germline V gene (reference sequence).